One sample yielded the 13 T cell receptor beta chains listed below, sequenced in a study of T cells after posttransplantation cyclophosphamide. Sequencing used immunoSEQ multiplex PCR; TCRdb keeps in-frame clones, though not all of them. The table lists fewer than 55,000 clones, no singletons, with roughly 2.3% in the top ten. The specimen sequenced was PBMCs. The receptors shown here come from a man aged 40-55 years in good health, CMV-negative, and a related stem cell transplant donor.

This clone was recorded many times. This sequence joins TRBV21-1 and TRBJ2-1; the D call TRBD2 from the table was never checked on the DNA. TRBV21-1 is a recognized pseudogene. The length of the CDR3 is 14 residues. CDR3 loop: CASSKKPHHNEQFF. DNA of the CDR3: TGTGCCAGCAGCAAAAAGCCGCATCACAATGAGCAGTTCTTC.

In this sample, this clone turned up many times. The CDR3 nucleotides are TGCGCCAGCAGCTTTGGCGGGAGCTACACCGGGGAGCTGTTTTTT. This encodes CASSFGGSYTGELFF. This rearrangement joins TRBV5-1 to TRBJ2-2; TRBD2 agrees at 7 bases. The germline CDR1 and CDR2 sequences are SGHRS and YFSETQ. The CDR3 sequence is 15 residues long. V was clipped by 2 bases and J by 3 bases; unmatched bases: 4.

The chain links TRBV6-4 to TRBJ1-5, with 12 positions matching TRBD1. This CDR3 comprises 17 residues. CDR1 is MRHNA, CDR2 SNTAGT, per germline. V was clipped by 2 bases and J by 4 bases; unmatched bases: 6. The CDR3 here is CASSDGVGQGANQPQHF. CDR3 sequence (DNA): TGTGCCAGCAGTGACGGGGTGGGACAGGGGGCAAATCAGCCCCAGCATTTT.

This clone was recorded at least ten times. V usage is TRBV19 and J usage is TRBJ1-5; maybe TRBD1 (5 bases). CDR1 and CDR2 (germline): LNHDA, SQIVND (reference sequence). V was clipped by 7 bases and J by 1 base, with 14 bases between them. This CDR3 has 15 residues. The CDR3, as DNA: TGTGCCAGTAAGGTTACGGGGGTAAGCAATCAGCCCCAGCATTTT. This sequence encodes CASKVTGVSNQPQHF.

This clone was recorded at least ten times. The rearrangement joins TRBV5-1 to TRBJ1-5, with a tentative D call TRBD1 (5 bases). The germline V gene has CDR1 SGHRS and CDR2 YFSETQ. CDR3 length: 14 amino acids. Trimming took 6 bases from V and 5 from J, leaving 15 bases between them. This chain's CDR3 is CASTRGGKDQPQHF. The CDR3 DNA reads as TGCGCCAGCACCCGGGGGGGGAAAGATCAGCCCCAGCATTTT.

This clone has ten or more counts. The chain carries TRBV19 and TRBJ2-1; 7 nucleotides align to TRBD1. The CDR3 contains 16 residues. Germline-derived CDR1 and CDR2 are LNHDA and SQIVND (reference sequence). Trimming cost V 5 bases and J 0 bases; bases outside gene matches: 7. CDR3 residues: CASSRRQGSSYNEQFF. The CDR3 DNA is TGTGCCAGTAGTCGCCGACAGGGCAGCTCCTACAATGAGCAGTTCTTC.

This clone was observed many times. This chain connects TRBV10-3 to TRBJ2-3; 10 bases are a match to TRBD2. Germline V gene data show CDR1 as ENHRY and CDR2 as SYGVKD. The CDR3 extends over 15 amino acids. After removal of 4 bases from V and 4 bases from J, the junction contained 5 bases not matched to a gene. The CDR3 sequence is CAISGLAGVADTQYF. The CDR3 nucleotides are TGTGCCATCAGTGGCCTAGCGGGGGTGGCAGATACGCAGTATTTT.

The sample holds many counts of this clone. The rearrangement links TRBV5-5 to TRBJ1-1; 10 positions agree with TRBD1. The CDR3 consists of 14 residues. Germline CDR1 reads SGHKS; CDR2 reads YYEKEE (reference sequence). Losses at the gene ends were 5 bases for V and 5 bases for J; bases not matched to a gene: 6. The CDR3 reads CASSSRTGGTEAFF. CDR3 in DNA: TGTGCCAGCAGTTCGCGGACAGGGGGGACTGAAGCTTTCTTT.

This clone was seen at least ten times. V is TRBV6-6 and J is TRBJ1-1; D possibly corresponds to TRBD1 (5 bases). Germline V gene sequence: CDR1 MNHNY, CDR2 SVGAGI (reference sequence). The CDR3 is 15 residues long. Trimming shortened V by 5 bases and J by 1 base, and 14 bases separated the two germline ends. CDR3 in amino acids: CASSPSRGGNTEAFF. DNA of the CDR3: TGTGCCAGCAGTCCATCCCGGGGGGGGAACACTGAAGCTTTCTTT.

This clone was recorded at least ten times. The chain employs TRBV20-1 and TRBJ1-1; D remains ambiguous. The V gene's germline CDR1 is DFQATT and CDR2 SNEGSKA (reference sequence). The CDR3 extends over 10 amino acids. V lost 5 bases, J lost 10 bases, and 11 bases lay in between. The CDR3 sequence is CSASKFGAFF. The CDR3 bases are TGCAGTGCTTCAAAATTCGGAGCTTTCTTT.

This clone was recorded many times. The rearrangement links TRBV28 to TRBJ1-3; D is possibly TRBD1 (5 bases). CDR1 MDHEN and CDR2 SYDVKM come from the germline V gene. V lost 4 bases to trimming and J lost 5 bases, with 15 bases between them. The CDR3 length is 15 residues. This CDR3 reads CASSSQGGRRNTIYF. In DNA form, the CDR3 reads TGTGCCAGCAGTTCCCAGGGAGGGCGGAGAAACACCATATATTTT.

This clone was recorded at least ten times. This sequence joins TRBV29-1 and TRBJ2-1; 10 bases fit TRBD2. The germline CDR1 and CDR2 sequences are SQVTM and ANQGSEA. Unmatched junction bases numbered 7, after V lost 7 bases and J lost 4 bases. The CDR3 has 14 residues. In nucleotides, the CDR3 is TGCAGCGGTCAACTAGCGGGGTATTACAATGAGCAGTTCTTC. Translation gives CSGQLAGYYNEQFF.

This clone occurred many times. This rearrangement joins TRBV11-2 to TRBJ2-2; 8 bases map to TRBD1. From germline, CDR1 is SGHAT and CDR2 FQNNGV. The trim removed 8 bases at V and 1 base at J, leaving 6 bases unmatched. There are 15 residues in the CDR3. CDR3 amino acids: CASGGQGLNTGELFF. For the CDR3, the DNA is TGTGCCAGCGGCGGACAGGGATTGAACACCGGGGAGCTGTTTTTT.